This TCR beta chain emerged from a study (dated by TCRdb to between 2022 and 2023). General study outcomes and caveats: According to the authors, more investigation is needed, including longitudinal sampling and evaluation of a control group.

TCR beta chain repertoires were profiled by survey-level sequencing on the immunoSEQ platform. As for how the authors treated the data: CDR3 amino acid length spectratypes and V-J pairing frequencies were compared, and repertoire diversity was measured with the inverse Simpson index. To annotate clonotypes specific to SARS-CoV-2, CMV, influenza A and EBV, TCR beta CDR3 sequences were compared against VDJdb. TCRdb took over this immuneACCESS table, retaining in-frame rearrangements with V and J assigned. Such tables are incomplete; in checked studies, under half of the missing clones stem from an unresolved V gene, and the remainder is unexplained. D and trimming come from the DNA, and the V and J calls and clone size come from that table. The sample table lists approximately 53,000 clones, 90% to 95% of them with a count of one. The top ten hold about 11% of the sample. In the case of this clone: The clone's antigen remains unknown. No much larger clone is present one base from it, and per-base qualities are unavailable.

PBMCs were isolated from peripheral blood, and genomic DNA from unsorted PBMCs was used for TCR beta sequencing. The sequenced sample consisted of PBMCs. The TCR comes from a man in his forties with rheumatoid arthritis.

The DNA is as follows: TGTGCCAGCAGAGAAACAGGGGCCGAGGGTGGGAGGACTGAAGCTTTCTTT. Protein translation: CASRETGAEGGRTEAFF. The chain is made from TRBV6-1 and TRBJ1-1; 7 middle bases align to TRBD1. The germline V gene gives CDR1 as MNHNS and CDR2 as SASEGT. Taken from cysteine to phenylalanine, the CDR3 has 17 residues. Kept here is only the CDR3 DNA, which spans 51 bases and is read in frame from base 1. Here V drops 6 bases and J drops 5 bases, and the junction holds 18 bases not matched to any gene.